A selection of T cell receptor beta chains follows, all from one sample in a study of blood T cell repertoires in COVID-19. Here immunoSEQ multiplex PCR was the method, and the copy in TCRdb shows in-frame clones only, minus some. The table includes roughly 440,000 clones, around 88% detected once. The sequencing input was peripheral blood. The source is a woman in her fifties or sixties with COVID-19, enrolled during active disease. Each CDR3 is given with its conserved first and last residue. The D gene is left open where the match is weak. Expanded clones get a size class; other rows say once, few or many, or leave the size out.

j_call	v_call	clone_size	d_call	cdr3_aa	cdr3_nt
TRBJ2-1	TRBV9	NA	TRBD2	CASSVVVAGPYNEQFF	TGTGCCAGCAGCGTAGTTGTAGCGGGGCCCTACAATGAGCAGTTCTTC
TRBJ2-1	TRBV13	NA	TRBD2	CASSFLTSGADNEQFF	TGTGCCAGCAGCTTTCTTACTAGCGGGGCCGACAATGAGCAGTTCTTC
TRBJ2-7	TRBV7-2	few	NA	CASSLPVSYEQYF	TGTGCCAGCAGCTTACCAGTCTCCTACGAGCAGTACTTC
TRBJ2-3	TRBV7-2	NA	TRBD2	CASSFTRGGPTDTQYF	TGTGCCAGCAGCTTCACACGGGGGGGCCCGACAGATACGCAGTATTTT
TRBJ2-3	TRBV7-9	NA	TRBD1	CASSYMGQADTQYF	TGTGCCAGCAGCTATATGGGACAGGCAGATACGCAGTATTTT
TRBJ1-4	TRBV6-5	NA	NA	CASSRTLRAKLFF	TGTGCCAGCAGCCGGACCCTCAGGGCAAAACTGTTTTTT
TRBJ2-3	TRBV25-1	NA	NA	CASSEFLLSDTQYF	TGTGCCAGCAGTGAATTCCTTCTTTCGGATACGCAGTATTTT
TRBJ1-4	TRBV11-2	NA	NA	CASSMGHGEGEKLFF	TGTGCCAGCAGCATGGGACACGGAGAGGGGGAAAAACTGTTTTTT
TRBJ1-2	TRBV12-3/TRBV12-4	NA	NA	CASSLTTNYGYTF	TGTGCCAGCAGCCTGACTACTAACTATGGCTACACCTTC
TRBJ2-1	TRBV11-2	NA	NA	CASSRFLAENEQFF	TGTGCCAGCAGCCGATTTCTGGCAGAAAATGAGCAGTTCTTC
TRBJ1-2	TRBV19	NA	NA	CASSKKPAGSYTF	TGTGCCAGTAGTAAGAAACCTGCGGGGAGCTACACCTTC
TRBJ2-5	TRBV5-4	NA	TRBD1	CASSSPQGSKETQYF	TGTGCCAGCAGCTCCCCACAGGGGTCTAAAGAGACCCAGTACTTC